This entry is about one T cell receptor (beta chain). In the original workflow: Estimates of nucleated cell counts were drawn from the amplification of reference gene primers. Repertoires were generated with immunoSEQ multiplex PCR, while TCRdb's copy carries only in-frame clones and drops some. V and J calls and clone size follow that table, whereas D and trimming were derived from the DNA. The sample lists around 47,000 clones; about 80% were seen once. The CDR3 spans 12 residues. V dropped 8 bases and J dropped 3 bases, with 11 bases sitting between them. The entry originates in a study of blood T cell repertoires in COVID-19. Whole-study context: Italy, Spain and the United States were the sources of the convalescent and acute COVID-19 samples. PBMCs, B-cell-depleted T cells, or T cells were the source of the cDNA or gDNA that made up the material.

The rearrangement uses TRBV12-3 or TRBV12-4 and TRBJ2-7, with a weak D call TRBD2 (5 bases). The clonotype was recovered from a human donor in a cohort sampled during active COVID-19. The material sequenced was peripheral blood. CDR3 bases: TGTGCCAGCTCGGACTCGATCTACGAGCAGTACTTC. Translated, it gives CASSDSIYEQYF.